One T cell receptor beta chain is described in this entry. The antigen remains undetermined. This entry comes from a study of T cell responses to AZD1222 COVID-19 vaccine. At the level of the study: Pooling covered second doses at about 4 or about 12 weeks. Study results and limitations: As reported, nearly half of all spike-specific TCRs target variant regions that are unmutated.

J was trimmed by 4 bases and V by 6 bases; bases with no gene match: 4. The CDR3 sequence is 14 residues long. Looked up from germline, CDR1 is MRHNA and CDR2 is SNTAGT. TCRdb's copy holds only in-frame clones and misses some; the assay was immunoSEQ multiplex PCR. The sample records approximately 110,000 clones, approximately 90% being singletons. The sequence was obtained from an adult in good health. This specimen was peripheral blood, taken on day 0 of AZD1222 vaccination. V usage is TRBV6-4 and J usage is TRBJ2-1; 9 bases agree with TRBD2. The CDR3: CASSLAGDYNEQFF. The CDR3 DNA is TGTGCCAGCAGCTTAGCGGGGGATTACAATGAGCAGTTCTTC.